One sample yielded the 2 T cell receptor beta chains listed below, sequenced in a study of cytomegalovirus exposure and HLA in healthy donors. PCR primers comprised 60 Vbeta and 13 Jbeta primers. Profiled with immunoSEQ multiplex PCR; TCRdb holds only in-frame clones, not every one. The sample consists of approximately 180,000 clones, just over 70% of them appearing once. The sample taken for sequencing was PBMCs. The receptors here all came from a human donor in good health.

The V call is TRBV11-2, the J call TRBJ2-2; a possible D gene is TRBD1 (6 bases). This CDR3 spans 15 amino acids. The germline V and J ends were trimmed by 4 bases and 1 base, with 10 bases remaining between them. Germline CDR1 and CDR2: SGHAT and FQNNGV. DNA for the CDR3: TGTGCCAGCAGCTCCAGACAGGTGAACACCGGGGAGCTGTTTTTT. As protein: CASSSRQVNTGELFF. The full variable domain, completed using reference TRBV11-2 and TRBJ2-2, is EAGVAQSPRYKIIEKRQSVAFWCNPISGHATLYWYQQILGQGPKLLIQFQNNGVVDDSQLPKDRFSAERLKGVDSTLKIQPAKLEDSAVYLCASSSRQVNTGELFFGEGSRLTVL.

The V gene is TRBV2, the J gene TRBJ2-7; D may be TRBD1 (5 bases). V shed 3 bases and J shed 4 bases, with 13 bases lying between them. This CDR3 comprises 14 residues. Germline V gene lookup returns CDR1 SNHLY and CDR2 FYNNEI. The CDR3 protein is CASSDPGKGYEQYF. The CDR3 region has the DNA TGTGCCAGCAGTGATCCAGGGAAGGGGTACGAGCAGTACTTC.